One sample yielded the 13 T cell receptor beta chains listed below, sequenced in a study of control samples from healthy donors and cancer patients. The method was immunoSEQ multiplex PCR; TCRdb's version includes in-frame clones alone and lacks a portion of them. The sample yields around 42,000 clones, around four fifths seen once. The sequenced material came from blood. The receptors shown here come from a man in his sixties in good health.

CDR3 loop: CASSLVGSGYGYTF. The CDR3, as DNA: TGCGCCAGCAGCTTGGTGGGGAGTGGCTATGGCTACACCTTC. V is TRBV5-1 and J is TRBJ1-2; no definite D call. CDR1 is SGHRS and CDR2 is YFSETQ in the germline V gene. The CDR3 runs 14 residues. Trimming removed 0 bases from V and 4 bases from J, with 10 bases in between.

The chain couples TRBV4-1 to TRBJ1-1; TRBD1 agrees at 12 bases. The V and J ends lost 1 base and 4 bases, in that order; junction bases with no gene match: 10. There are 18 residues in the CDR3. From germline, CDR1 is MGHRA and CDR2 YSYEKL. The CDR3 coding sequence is TGCGCCAGCAGCCAAGTTCTGGGGACAGGGGGCCGGGCCACTGAAGCTTTCTTT. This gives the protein CASSQVLGTGGRATEAFF.

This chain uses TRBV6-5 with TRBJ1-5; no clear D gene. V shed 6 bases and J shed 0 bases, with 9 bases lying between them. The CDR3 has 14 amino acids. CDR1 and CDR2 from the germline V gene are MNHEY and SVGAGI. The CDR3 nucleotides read TGTGCCAGCAGGAGGACGGATAGCAATCAGCCCCAGCATTTT. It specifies CASRRTDSNQPQHF.

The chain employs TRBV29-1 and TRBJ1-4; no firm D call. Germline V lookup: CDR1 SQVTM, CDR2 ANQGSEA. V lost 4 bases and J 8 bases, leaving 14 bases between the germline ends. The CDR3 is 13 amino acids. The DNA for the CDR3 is TGCAGCGTTGCCGGTAGCGGATACGAAAAACTGTTTTTT. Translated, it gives CSVAGSGYEKLFF.

CDR3 protein: CASSERPESGEQYF. Written as DNA, the CDR3 is TGCGCCAGCAGTGAGAGGCCCGAGTCCGGCGAGCAGTACTTC. The chain links TRBV10-1 to TRBJ2-7, with D hard to call. Germline V CDR1 and CDR2: WNHNN, SYGVQD (reference sequence). This CDR3 is 14 amino acids long. V was clipped by 2 bases and J by 6 bases, with 14 bases between them.

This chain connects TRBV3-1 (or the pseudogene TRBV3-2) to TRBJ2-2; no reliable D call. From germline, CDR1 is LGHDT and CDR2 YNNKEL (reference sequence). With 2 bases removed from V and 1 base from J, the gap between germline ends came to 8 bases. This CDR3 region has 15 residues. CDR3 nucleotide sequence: TGTGCCAGCAGCCAACGTCAGCGGAACACCGGGGAGCTGTTTTTT. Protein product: CASSQRQRNTGELFF.

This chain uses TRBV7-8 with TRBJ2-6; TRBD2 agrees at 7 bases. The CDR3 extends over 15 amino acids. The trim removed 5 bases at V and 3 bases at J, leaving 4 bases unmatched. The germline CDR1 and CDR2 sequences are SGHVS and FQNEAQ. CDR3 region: CASSRREGGANVLTF. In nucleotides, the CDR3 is TGTGCCAGCAGCCGCAGGGAGGGTGGGGCCAACGTCCTGACTTTC.

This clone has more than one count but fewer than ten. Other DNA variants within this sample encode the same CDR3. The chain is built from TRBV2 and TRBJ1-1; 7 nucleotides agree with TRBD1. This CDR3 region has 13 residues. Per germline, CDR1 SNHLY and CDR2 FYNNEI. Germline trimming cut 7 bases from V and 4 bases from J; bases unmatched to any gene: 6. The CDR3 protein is CASTTGEGTEAFF. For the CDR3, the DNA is TGTGCCAGCACTACAGGGGAAGGCACTGAAGCTTTCTTT.

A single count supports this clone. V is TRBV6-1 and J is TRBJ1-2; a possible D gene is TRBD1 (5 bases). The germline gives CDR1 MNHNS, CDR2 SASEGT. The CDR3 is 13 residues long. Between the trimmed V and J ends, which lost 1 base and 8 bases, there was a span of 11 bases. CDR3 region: CASSEGGGGGYTF. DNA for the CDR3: TGTGCCAGCAGTGAAGGGGGCGGGGGGGGCTACACCTTC.

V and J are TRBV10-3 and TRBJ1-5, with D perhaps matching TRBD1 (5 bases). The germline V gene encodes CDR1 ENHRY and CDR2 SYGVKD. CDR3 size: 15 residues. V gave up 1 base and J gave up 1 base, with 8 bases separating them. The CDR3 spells CAISEWGYSNQPQHF. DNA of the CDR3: TGTGCCATCAGTGAGTGGGGGTACAGCAATCAGCCCCAGCATTTT.

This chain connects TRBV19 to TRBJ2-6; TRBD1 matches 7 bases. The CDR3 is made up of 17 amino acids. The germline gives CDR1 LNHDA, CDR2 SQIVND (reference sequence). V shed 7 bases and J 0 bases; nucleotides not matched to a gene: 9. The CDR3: CASKSLGQLSGANVLTF. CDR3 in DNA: TGTGCCAGTAAATCGCTGGGACAGCTCTCTGGGGCCAACGTCCTGACTTTC. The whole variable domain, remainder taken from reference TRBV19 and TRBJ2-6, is DGGITQSPKYLFRKEGQNVTLSCEQNLNHDAMYWYRQDPGQGLRLIYYSQIVNDFQKGDIAEGYSVSREKKESFPLTVTSAQKNPTAFYLCASKSLGQLSGANVLTFGAGSRLTVL.

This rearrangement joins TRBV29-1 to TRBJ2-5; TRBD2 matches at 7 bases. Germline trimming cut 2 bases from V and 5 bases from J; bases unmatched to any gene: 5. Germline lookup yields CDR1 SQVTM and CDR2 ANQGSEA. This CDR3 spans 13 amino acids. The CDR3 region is CSVEPGLGETQYF. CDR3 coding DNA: TGCAGCGTTGAACCCGGACTAGGGGAGACCCAGTACTTC.

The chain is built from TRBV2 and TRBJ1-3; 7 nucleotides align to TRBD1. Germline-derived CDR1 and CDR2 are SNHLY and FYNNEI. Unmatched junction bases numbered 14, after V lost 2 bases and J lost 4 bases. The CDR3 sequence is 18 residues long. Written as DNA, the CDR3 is TGTGCCAGCAGTGAAAATCCCTACAGGGGACGAGGGGGAAACACCATATATTTT. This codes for CASSENPYRGRGGNTIYF.